The 25 T cell receptor beta chains presented below share a single source sample, sequenced in a study of blood T cell repertoires in COVID-19. Sequencing used immunoSEQ multiplex PCR; TCRdb keeps in-frame clones, though not all of them. Of 350,000 to 450,000 clones listed, around 89% were seen once; the top ten hold approximately 1.5%. Sequenced: peripheral blood. The receptors were sampled from a middle-aged woman with COVID-19, enrolled during active disease.

The CDR3: CASSLDRGGPDTQYF. For the CDR3, the DNA is TGTGCCAGCAGCTTGGATCGGGGGGGGCCTGATACGCAGTATTTT. The chain has TRBV5-4 and TRBJ2-3, with 8 bases that match TRBD2. The CDR3 is 15 amino acids. Trimming took 0 bases from V and 6 from J; bases not matched to a gene: 6. CDR1 SGHNT and CDR2 YYREEE come from the germline V gene (reference sequence).

The rearrangement joins TRBV4-3 to TRBJ2-3, with D hard to call. The V end lost 4 bases, the J end lost 0 bases, and 8 bases lay between the germline ends. The CDR3 totals 14 residues. CDR1 is LGHNA, CDR2 YSLEER, per germline. The CDR3 loop is CASSRETSTDTQYF. DNA for the CDR3: TGCGCCAGCAGCCGCGAGACTAGCACAGATACGCAGTATTTT.

The chain employs TRBV2 and TRBJ1-5; no reliable D call. This CDR3 comprises 11 residues. Germline CDR1 and CDR2: SNHLY and FYNNEI. V lost 6 bases and J 9 bases, leaving 9 bases between the germline ends. Here the CDR3 reads CASRDYGPQHF. In nucleotides, the CDR3 is TGTGCCAGCAGGGACTATGGGCCCCAGCATTTT.

The CDR3 loop reads CASSLVSGRYNEQFF. The DNA for the CDR3 is TGTGCCAGCAGCTTAGTAAGCGGGAGGTACAATGAGCAGTTCTTC. V is TRBV7-6 and J is TRBJ2-1, with TRBD2 matching 9 bases. The germline CDR1 and CDR2 sequences are SGHVS and FNYEAQ. V dropped 1 base and J dropped 4; count of bases not matched to a gene: 2. This CDR3 is built from 15 residues.

This clone has a single count. This chain links TRBV7-9 with TRBJ2-4; 8 bases match TRBD1. Germline CDR1 is SEHNR and CDR2 is FQNEAQ (reference sequence). This CDR3 contains 17 residues. J gave up 2 bases and V 5 bases, and 11 bases lay outside the gene matches. The CDR3 region has the DNA TGTGCCAGCAGCGAAAACCAGGGGGCCGCACCCAAAAACATTCAGTACTTC. Translation: CASSENQGAAPKNIQYF.

The CDR3 DNA follows: TGTGCCAGCAGTTACTCGTGGCTAGCCGACAATGAGCAGTTCTTC. Amino acids: CASSYSWLADNEQFF. The V call is TRBV6-5, the J call TRBJ2-1; a weak D match, TRBD2 (5 bases). This CDR3 comprises 15 residues. V lost 0 bases and J lost 5, with 11 bases in between. The germline V gene encodes CDR1 MNHEY and CDR2 SVGAGI.

In DNA form, the CDR3 reads TGTGCCAGCAGCTTACCGGGAACCTACAATGAGCAGTTCTTC. Protein: CASSLPGTYNEQFF. The V gene is TRBV13, the J gene TRBJ2-1, with TRBD2 as a possible D gene (5 bases). V lost 2 bases and J 2 bases, leaving 7 bases between the germline ends. CDR3 length: 14 residues. Germline assignment: CDR1 PRHDT and CDR2 FYEKMQ (reference sequence).

The chain recombines TRBV2 with TRBJ2-5; perhaps TRBD2 as D (6 bases). Trimming shortened V by 1 base and J by 5 bases, and 14 bases separated the two germline ends. The length of the CDR3 is 15 residues. Germline V gene lookup returns CDR1 SNHLY and CDR2 FYNNEI. The DNA of the CDR3 is TGTGCCAGCAGTGAAGGGGGGGATTCCTGGGAGACCCAGTACTTC. It codes for CASSEGGDSWETQYF.

The chain links TRBV7-9 to TRBJ2-2; tentative D call: TRBD2 (6 bases). The CDR3 covers 15 residues. V gave up 4 bases and J gave up 5 bases, with 14 bases separating them. The germline V gene encodes CDR1 SEHNR and CDR2 FQNEAQ (reference sequence). CDR3 amino acids: CASSSGGGRTGELFF. The CDR3 DNA sequence: TGTGCCAGCAGCTCGGGTGGAGGGAGGACCGGGGAGCTGTTTTTT.

V and J are TRBV29-1 and TRBJ2-5, with TRBD2 as a possible D gene (6 bases). The CDR3 has 13 amino acids. Germline CDR1 SQVTM, CDR2 ANQGSEA. V lost 1 base and J 7 bases, leaving 13 bases between the germline ends. The CDR3 reads CSVEGAGMGTQYF. The CDR3 bases are TGCAGCGTTGAAGGGGCGGGGATGGGGACCCAGTACTTC. Filled out from reference TRBV29-1 and TRBJ2-5, the complete variable domain reads SAVISQKPSRDICQRGTSLTIQCQVDSQVTMMFWYRQQPGQSLTLIATANQGSEATYESGFVIDKFPISRPNLTFSTLTVSNMSPEDSSIYLCSVEGAGMGTQYFGPGTRLLVL.

This clone was seen once. The CDR3 loop is CASRFMTGEIYGYTF. CDR3 in DNA: TGTGCCAGTAGATTTATGACAGGGGAGATATACGGCTACACCTTC. The chain uses TRBV19 and TRBJ1-2, with TRBD1 identical over 8 bases. CDR3 length: 15 residues. Looked up from germline, CDR1 is LNHDA and CDR2 is SQIVND (reference sequence). J was trimmed by 8 bases and V by 6 bases; bases with no gene match: 14. The whole variable domain, remainder taken from reference TRBV19 and TRBJ1-2, is DGGITQSPKYLFRKEGQNVTLSCEQNLNHDAMYWYRQDPGQGLRLIYYSQIVNDFQKGDIAEGYSVSREKKESFPLTVTSAQKNPTAFYLCASRFMTGEIYGYTFGSGTRLTVV.

Many counts were recorded for this clone. The chain links TRBV5-1 to TRBJ1-2; 8 bases agree with TRBD1. Germline-derived CDR1 and CDR2 are SGHRS and YFSETQ. The CDR3 loop spans 15 amino acids. Trimming removed 4 bases from V and 8 bases from J; junction bases left unmatched: 13. The CDR3 loop is CASSGQKTGDVGYTF. The CDR3 DNA follows: TGCGCCAGCAGCGGCCAAAAGACAGGGGACGTCGGCTACACCTTC.

This clone was detected only a few times. V and J are TRBV19 and TRBJ1-6; no clear D gene. V was shortened by 8 bases and J by 3 bases, with 14 bases between the two germline ends. The CDR3 has 15 amino acids. Germline CDR1 LNHDA, CDR2 SQIVND (reference sequence). The CDR3, as DNA: TGTGCCAGTGCTCAACGGAGGATCTATAATTCACCCCTCCACTTT. Protein sequence: CASAQRRIYNSPLHF.

The V and J genes are TRBV6-6 and TRBJ2-7; the D gene is possibly TRBD1 (5 bases). Germline CDR1 reads MNHNY; CDR2 reads SVGAGI (reference sequence). The CDR3 is 12 residues long. With 0 bases removed from V and 5 bases from J, the gap between germline ends came to 5 bases. The CDR3 loop reads CASSYSGDEQYF. The CDR3 bases are TGTGCCAGCAGTTACTCAGGGGACGAGCAGTACTTC.

The V gene is TRBV6-2 or TRBV6-3, the J gene TRBJ1-5, with D unclear. The CDR3 spans 13 residues. V was shortened by 5 bases and J by 5 bases, with 10 bases between the two germline ends. Per the germline V gene, CDR1 is MNHEY and CDR2 is SVGEGT. The CDR3 nucleotides are TGTGCCAGCAGTGGTTACAGAGATCAGCCCCAGCATTTT. Translated: CASSGYRDQPQHF.

The rearrangement uses TRBV20-1 and TRBJ1-4, with D maybe TRBD1 (6 bases). CDR1 is DFQATT, CDR2 SNEGSKA, per germline (reference sequence). CDR3 length: 13 residues. Trimming stripped 3 bases from V and 7 bases from J, with 12 bases between. CDR3 bases: TGCAGTGCTAGTCCCAGCAGGGGTGAAAAACTGTTTTTT. It is translated as CSASPSRGEKLFF.

This clone occurred a few times. V and J are TRBV28 and TRBJ1-1; the D is unclear. Per germline, CDR1 MDHEN and CDR2 SYDVKM. The CDR3 has 14 amino acids. The ends were cut back, 7 bases at V and 2 bases at J, with 14 bases in the middle. The CDR3 coding sequence is TGTGCCAGCACCCCCCCGGGGTTTAACACTGAAGCTTTCTTT. It codes for CASTPPGFNTEAFF.

This chain uses TRBV7-9 with TRBJ2-7, with TRBD1 as a possible D gene (5 bases). The CDR3 runs 14 residues. Germline V gene sequence: CDR1 SEHNR, CDR2 FQNEAQ (reference sequence). Trimming shortened V by 2 bases and J by 2 bases, and 10 bases separated the two germline ends. The CDR3 region has the DNA TGTGCCAGCAGCTTACTACAGGCGCCCTACGAGCAGTACTTC. Its translation: CASSLLQAPYEQYF.

This chain joins TRBV27 and TRBJ2-4; 8 nucleotides align to TRBD2. CDR3 length equals 15 residues. Trimming took 5 bases from V and 0 from J; bases not matched to a gene: 3. The germline V gene has CDR1 MNHEY and CDR2 SMNVEV (reference sequence). CDR3 amino acids: CASSPLAGAKNIQYF. The CDR3 DNA reads as TGTGCCAGCAGTCCCCTAGCGGGAGCCAAAAACATTCAGTACTTC.

The chain recombines TRBV5-4 with TRBJ1-1; TRBD1 might be the D (5 bases). This CDR3 comprises 15 residues. V lost 4 bases and J lost 0, with 13 bases in between. Looked up from germline, CDR1 is SGHNT and CDR2 is YYREEE (reference sequence). CDR3 in DNA: TGTGCCAGCAGCATCGGGGGAGCCTTGAACACTGAAGCTTTCTTT. Translation: CASSIGGALNTEAFF.

The chain uses TRBV28 and TRBJ1-5; 7 bases are shared with TRBD1. The CDR3 covers 14 residues. Germline CDR1 MDHEN, CDR2 SYDVKM. The V gene end was trimmed by 5 bases and the J gene end by 5 bases; junction bases not matched to a gene: 6. The CDR3 DNA reads as TGTGCCAGCAGTGCCGCGACAGGGTATCAGCCCCAGCATTTT. This codes for CASSAATGYQPQHF.

This chain connects TRBV6-5 to TRBJ1-6; no definite D call. Germline-derived CDR1 and CDR2 are MNHEY and SVGAGI. This CDR3 contains 15 residues. Trimming cost V 2 bases and J 6 bases, with 11 bases left between them. CDR3 sequence: CASSYIRDFNSPLHF. The CDR3 DNA follows: TGTGCCAGCAGTTACATACGGGATTTTAATTCACCCCTCCACTTT.

A single count supports this clone. The gene calls are TRBV29-1 and TRBJ2-1; 9 bases are shared with TRBD2. This CDR3 is built from 15 residues. V dropped 1 base and J dropped 4; count of bases not matched to a gene: 5. Germline V gene data show CDR1 as SQVTM and CDR2 as ANQGSEA. The CDR3 protein is CSVEGASGVYNEQFF. CDR3 DNA: TGCAGCGTTGAAGGGGCTAGCGGGGTTTACAATGAGCAGTTCTTC.

V usage is TRBV7-9 and J usage is TRBJ1-4; D perhaps matches TRBD1 (5 bases). Germline lookup yields CDR1 SEHNR and CDR2 FQNEAQ (reference sequence). The V end was cut by 5 bases, the J end by 5 bases, with 15 bases between. The CDR3 runs to 15 residues. CDR3 loop: CASSGVEYRNEKLFF. In DNA form, the CDR3 reads TGTGCCAGCAGCGGCGTCGAATACAGGAATGAAAAACTGTTTTTT.

This clone appeared once. The chain links TRBV28 to TRBJ1-5, with D uncertain. The CDR3 totals 17 residues. The germline gives CDR1 MDHEN, CDR2 SYDVKM. The germline V and J ends were trimmed by 2 bases and 1 base, with 15 bases remaining between them. This CDR3 reads CASSLTVPESSNQPQHF. The CDR3 DNA reads TGTGCCAGCAGTTTAACGGTCCCCGAATCAAGCAATCAGCCCCAGCATTTT.